These 32 T cell receptor beta chains were sequenced from one sample in a study of response to subunit inactivated influenza vaccine. TCRdb reprocessed the RT-PCR reads via MiXCR and lists one record per CDR3 protein. The repertoire includes 400,000 to 650,000 distinct CDR3 sequences, approximately 7.3% of them detected once, and around 13% sits in the top ten. The sequencing here drew on PBMCs from blood, taken less than 30 months after vaccination. The origin of the receptors is a man aged 50-75 years who received an inactivated influenza vaccine.

This clonotype has ten or more counts. The chain uses TRBV20-1 and TRBJ2-5; 11 nucleotides align to TRBD2. The V and J ends lost 2 bases and 1 base, in that order; junction bases with no gene match: 3. The CDR3 extends over 15 amino acids. In germline, CDR1 is DFQATT, CDR2 SNEGSKA (reference sequence). The CDR3 DNA sequence: TGCAGTGCTAGAAGGACTAGCGGGCCCCAAGAGACCCAGTACTTC. As protein: CSARRTSGPQETQYF.

The sample holds a few counts of this clonotype. The rearrangement links TRBV11-2 to TRBJ2-3; a possible D gene is TRBD2 (6 bases). This CDR3 has 15 residues. V lost 7 bases, J lost 3 bases, and 17 bases lay in between. Per germline, CDR1 SGHAT and CDR2 FQNNGV. The DNA for the CDR3 is TGTGCCAGCACCCTAACCGGGGACTCGACAGATACGCAGTATTTT. It translates to CASTLTGDSTDTQYF.

This clonotype was seen many times. V is TRBV5-1 and J is TRBJ2-1; 7 bases agree with TRBD2. The V and J ends lost 5 bases and 0 bases, in that order; junction bases with no gene match: 5. This CDR3 has 15 residues. Germline CDR1 is SGHRS and CDR2 is YFSETQ. CDR3 in amino acids: CASRLTSDSYNEQFF. In DNA form, the CDR3 reads TGCGCCAGCAGACTAACTAGCGACTCCTACAATGAGCAGTTCTTC.

V is TRBV2 and J is TRBJ2-6; perhaps TRBD1 as D (5 bases). Trimming took 7 bases from V and 2 from J, leaving 9 bases between them. Germline CDR1 and CDR2: SNHLY and FYNNEI. The CDR3 covers 14 residues. In DNA, the CDR3 is TGTGCCAGCACCAGGGAAGCTGGGGCCAACGTCCTGACTTTC. Its protein product is CASTREAGANVLTF.

This chain links TRBV4-1 with TRBJ2-2; 7 nucleotides agree with TRBD2. The germline CDR1 and CDR2 sequences are MGHRA and YSYEKL. CDR3 length: 16 residues. J was trimmed by 1 base and V by 4 bases; bases with no gene match: 6. The CDR3 DNA follows: TGCGCCAGCAGCCCAAGGGCGGGGGAGAACACCGGGGAGCTGTTTTTT. This translates into CASSPRAGENTGELFF.

This clonotype was seen only a few times. The CDR3 DNA reads TGCAGTGCGAGACGTTACAGGGGAACCGGGGAGCTGTTTTTT. Its translation is CSARRYRGTGELFF. J is TRBJ2-2 and V is TRBV20-1; 7 bases line up with TRBD1. The CDR3 is 14 amino acids. After removal of 6 bases from V and 5 bases from J, the junction contained 9 bases not matched to a gene. Germline V gene data show CDR1 as DFQATT and CDR2 as SNEGSKA (reference sequence).

This clonotype was counted only a few times. The V call is TRBV11-2, the J call TRBJ1-2; no clear D. Per the germline V gene, CDR1 is SGHAT and CDR2 is FQNNGV. The V and J ends lost 1 base and 0 bases respectively, with 12 bases between them. The CDR3 is made up of 16 amino acids. In DNA form, the CDR3 reads TGTGCCAGCAGCTTAGGGTCGCGGGGTCCTAACTATGGCTACACCTTC. It yields the protein CASSLGSRGPNYGYTF.

This clonotype was found a few times. This sequence joins TRBV10-3 and TRBJ2-2; D gene unclear. The length of the CDR3 is 13 residues. CDR1 and CDR2 (germline): ENHRY, SYGVKD. The V gene lost 3 bases and the J gene lost 1 base, with 3 bases spanning the gap. The DNA of the CDR3 is TGTGCCATCAGTGACGGGAACACCGGGGAGCTGTTTTTT. This encodes CAISDGNTGELFF.

This clonotype appeared a few times. CDR3: CSARDGRSAYNEQFF. The CDR3 DNA reads as TGCAGTGCTAGAGATGGGAGGAGCGCCTACAATGAGCAGTTCTTC. The chain combines TRBV20-1 with TRBJ2-1, with a tentative D call TRBD2 (6 bases). The CDR3 loop spans 15 amino acids. Trimming stripped 0 bases from V and 2 bases from J, with 11 bases between. Per the germline V gene, CDR1 is DFQATT and CDR2 is SNEGSKA (reference sequence).

This clonotype was counted many times. This rearrangement joins TRBV9 to TRBJ2-1, with 11 positions matching TRBD2. This CDR3 is built from 15 residues. Trimming took 0 bases from V and 16 from J; bases not matched to a gene: 12. CDR1 is SGDLS and CDR2 is YYNGEE in the germline V gene. The CDR3 DNA reads as TGTGCCAGCAGCGTAGAGGGGAGTAGCGGGAGGGTTCAATTCTTC. Translated: CASSVEGSSGRVQFF.

The chain carries TRBV4-3 and TRBJ2-1; 9 nucleotides line up with TRBD2. Germline CDR1 and CDR2: LGHNA and YSLEER. The CDR3 has 17 residues. Trimming removed 0 bases from V and 4 bases from J; junction bases left unmatched: 7. Here the CDR3 reads CASSQDLTSGGYNEQFF. Written as DNA, the CDR3 is TGCGCCAGCAGCCAAGATCTTACAAGCGGGGGGTACAATGAGCAGTTCTTC.

The sample holds a few counts of this clonotype. This chain links TRBV12-3 or TRBV12-4 with TRBJ1-2; TRBD1 agrees at 8 bases. V trimming: 6 bases; J trimming: 1 base; junction bases outside the gene matches: 4. CDR3 size: 14 residues. CDR3 loop: CASSAGGVNYGYTF. Here the CDR3 DNA reads TGTGCCAGCAGCGCAGGGGGCGTTAACTATGGCTACACCTTC.

In its sample, this clonotype was seen a few times. This chain connects TRBV7-3 to TRBJ2-5, with a tentative D call TRBD1 (6 bases). Germline CDR1 is SGHTA and CDR2 is FQGTGA. V was cut by 5 bases and J by 7 bases, with 20 bases left in between. The CDR3 length is 15 residues. The CDR3 region has the DNA TGTGCCAGCAGCCCCCGAGTATCAGGGGCGGGGACCCAGTACTTC. It specifies CASSPRVSGAGTQYF.

The sample holds many counts of this clonotype. The chain links TRBV4-1 to TRBJ1-2, with D possibly matching TRBD1 (6 bases). This CDR3 has 16 residues. CDR1 is MGHRA, CDR2 YSYEKL, per germline. Trimming removed 0 bases at V and 2 bases at J, with 13 bases between. The CDR3, as DNA: TGCGCCAGCAGCCAAGATCCGTCAGGACAGAACTATGGCTACACCTTC. The encoded protein is CASSQDPSGQNYGYTF.

In this sample, this clonotype turned up a few times. This chain links TRBV7-9 with TRBJ2-1, with D hard to call. Germline V lookup: CDR1 SEHNR, CDR2 FQNEAQ (reference sequence). V was shortened by 8 bases and J by 8 bases, with 7 bases between the two germline ends. CDR3 length: 10 residues. DNA of the CDR3: TGTGCCAGCGGAAGGGATGAGCAGTTCTTC. It yields the protein CASGRDEQFF.

This clonotype has a count of ten or more. The chain uses TRBV2 and TRBJ2-3, with D tentatively TRBD1 (5 bases). The CDR3 is made up of 15 amino acids. Trimming pared 4 bases from V and 1 base from J, leaving 12 bases between. Germline V lookup: CDR1 SNHLY, CDR2 FYNNEI. CDR3 sequence (DNA): TGTGCCAGCAGTGGGTGGGTAGGGGGCACAGATACGCAGTATTTT. It is translated as CASSGWVGGTDTQYF.

The J gene is TRBJ1-5, the V gene TRBV27; 10 bases agree with TRBD1. CDR3 length: 15 amino acids. J was trimmed by 7 bases and V by 5 bases; bases with no gene match: 8. Looked up from germline, CDR1 is MNHEY and CDR2 is SMNVEV (reference sequence). The CDR3 loop is CASSRQGQGMQPQHF. The CDR3 nucleotides are TGTGCCAGCAGTAGACAGGGACAGGGGATGCAGCCCCAGCATTTT.

This clonotype has only a few counts. The CDR3 region has the DNA TGCAGTGCTAGACGGCAGCTCCGATCCTACAATGAGCAGTTCTTC. Translating gives CSARRQLRSYNEQFF. The chain uses TRBV20-1 and TRBJ2-1; no clear D. With 2 bases removed from V and 1 base from J, the gap between germline ends came to 12 bases. This CDR3 contains 15 residues. CDR1 and CDR2 from the germline V gene are DFQATT and SNEGSKA (reference sequence).

V and J are TRBV6-2 or TRBV6-3 and TRBJ2-2; 8 bases are shared with TRBD2. This CDR3 region has 15 residues. V was clipped by 2 bases and J by 6 bases; unmatched bases: 5. Germline CDR1 is MNHEY and CDR2 is SVGEGT. As DNA, the CDR3 is TGTGCCAGCAGTTACGCCACTAGCGGCTCCGGGGAGCTGTTTTTT. Amino acid sequence: CASSYATSGSGELFF.

This clonotype was recorded many times. The genes are TRBV10-3 and TRBJ1-4; unclear D gene. CDR3 length: 15 residues. Germline V gene data show CDR1 as ENHRY and CDR2 as SYGVKD. V was pared by 2 bases and J by 7 bases, with 14 bases between. CDR3 sequence: CAISEDSPPAEKLFF. The CDR3 DNA reads TGTGCCATCAGTGAGGATTCCCCCCCGGCTGAAAAACTGTTTTTT.

This clonotype was detected only a few times. V is TRBV4-2 and J is TRBJ2-2, with 12 bases fitting TRBD2. V trimming: 2 bases; J trimming: 0 bases; junction bases outside the gene matches: 1. The CDR3 covers 17 residues. Germline V gene sequence: CDR1 LGHNA, CDR2 YNFKEQ. The CDR3 DNA reads TGTGCCAGCAGCCAAAGGACTAGCGGGACGAACACCGGGGAGCTGTTTTTT. It specifies CASSQRTSGTNTGELFF.

This clonotype occurred a few times. The genes are TRBV5-1 and TRBJ2-1, with 9 bases fitting TRBD1. This CDR3 has 17 amino acids. J was trimmed by 2 bases and V by 1 base; bases with no gene match: 7. The germline gives CDR1 SGHRS, CDR2 YFSETQ. CDR3 loop: CASSLKLGQGTYNEQFF. CDR3 nucleotide sequence: TGCGCCAGCAGCTTGAAGCTGGGACAGGGTACCTACAATGAGCAGTTCTTC.

The gene calls are TRBV20-1 and TRBJ1-2; 7 nucleotides line up with TRBD1. The CDR3 is 15 amino acids. Trimming cost V 0 bases and J 3 bases; bases outside gene matches: 7. CDR1 DFQATT and CDR2 SNEGSKA come from the germline V gene (reference sequence). The CDR3 protein is CSARDREGADYGYTF. The CDR3 coding sequence is TGCAGTGCTAGAGATCGGGAGGGGGCGGACTATGGCTACACCTTC.

There are a few counts of this clonotype. The chain employs TRBV5-1 and TRBJ2-1; 7 positions agree with TRBD1. J lost 0 bases, V lost 1 base, and 4 bases had no gene match. CDR1 and CDR2 from the germline V gene are SGHRS and YFSETQ. CDR3 length: 16 amino acids. CDR3 sequence (DNA): TGCGCCAGCAGCTTGTCACAGGGGAGCTCCTACAATGAGCAGTTCTTC. Amino acids: CASSLSQGSSYNEQFF. Full variable domain (remainder filled in from reference TRBV5-1 and TRBJ2-1): KAGVTQTPRYLIKTRGQQVTLSCSPISGHRSVSWYQQTPGQGLQFLFEYFSETQRNKGNFPGRFSGRQFSNSRSEMNVSTLELGDSALYLCASSLSQGSSYNEQFFGPGTRLTVL.

This clonotype occurred many times. The rearrangement links TRBV12-3 or TRBV12-4 to TRBJ2-1; the D is unclear. The CDR3 length is 15 residues. V was trimmed by 10 bases and J by 2 bases, leaving 18 bases between them. Written as DNA, the CDR3 is TGTGCCACTACCCGAAGGGCGGAAACCTACAATGAGCAGTTCTTC. Its translation is CATTRRAETYNEQFF.

The chain couples TRBV30 to TRBJ1-1; the D gene is possibly TRBD1 (5 bases). Germline loops: CDR1 GTSNPN, CDR2 SVGIG (reference sequence). With 1 base removed from V and 5 bases from J, the gap between germline ends came to 14 bases. The CDR3 totals 14 residues. DNA for the CDR3: TGTGCCTGGAGTGGGGGTGGGGGGGGGACTGAAGCTTTCTTT. It encodes CAWSGGGGGTEAFF.

This clonotype was picked up many times. The rearrangement links TRBV12-3 or TRBV12-4 to TRBJ1-1, with TRBD1 identical over 9 bases. The V and J ends lost 5 bases and 4 bases, in that order; junction bases with no gene match: 8. CDR3 length equals 15 residues. The DNA of the CDR3 is TGTGCCAGCAGTATTGGACAGGGGTCGAGCACTGAAGCTTTCTTT. Residues: CASSIGQGSSTEAFF.

This clonotype was seen repeatedly, ten times or more. The rearrangement joins TRBV12-3 or TRBV12-4 to TRBJ2-1; D is unclear. This CDR3 contains 12 residues. V was trimmed by 5 bases and J by 5 bases, leaving 7 bases between them. The CDR3 spells CASSPPHNEQFF. CDR3 nucleotides: TGTGCCAGCAGTCCCCCGCACAATGAGCAGTTCTTC.

In this sample, this clonotype turned up many times. The rearrangement joins TRBV5-1 to TRBJ2-3; D gene unclear. V was trimmed by 4 bases and J by 0 bases, leaving 12 bases between them. CDR3 length: 15 amino acids. Germline CDR1 SGHRS, CDR2 YFSETQ. CDR3 nucleotides: TGCGCCAGCAGCCTGGGCGTAACTAGCACAGATACGCAGTATTTT. Translated, it gives CASSLGVTSTDTQYF.

This clonotype came up a few times. CDR3 region: CASSQLPYGLYEQYF. The CDR3 DNA reads TGTGCCAGCAGCCAACTCCCATACGGGCTCTACGAGCAGTACTTC. The J gene is TRBJ2-7, the V gene TRBV5-6; no firm D call. CDR1 and CDR2 from the germline V gene are SGHDT and YYEEEE. The CDR3 is made up of 15 amino acids. With 4 bases removed from V and 3 bases from J, the gap between germline ends came to 17 bases.

This clonotype was detected many times. V gene TRBV12-3 or TRBV12-4 combines with J gene TRBJ2-1; the match to TRBD2 covers 11 bases. With V trimmed by 6 bases and J by 3 bases, 4 bases remained unmatched. The CDR3 loop spans 15 amino acids. CDR3 region: CASSFTSGGYNEQFF. The CDR3 nucleotides are TGTGCCAGCAGCTTTACTAGCGGGGGCTACAATGAGCAGTTCTTC.

This clonotype showed up many times. J is TRBJ2-5 and V is TRBV10-3, with TRBD2 as a possible D gene (6 bases). Germline V gene sequence: CDR1 ENHRY, CDR2 SYGVKD. V lost 2 bases and J lost 5, with 9 bases in between. This CDR3 region has 13 residues. Here the CDR3 DNA reads TGTGCCATCAGTGAGGGAGGGGCGGAGACCCAGTACTTC. Amino acids: CAISEGGAETQYF.